Below are 13 T cell receptor beta chains sequenced from a single sample in a study of OX40 agonist ivuxolimab in advanced cancers. Generated by immunoSEQ multiplex PCR, the TCRdb table keeps only in-frame clones and is missing some. The repertoire has 100,000 to 150,000 clones, 85% to 95% of them found once; the top ten carry 0.7% to 0.85%. The sample in question was CD4+ or CD8+ T cells sorted from blood, obtained in a trial of the OX40 agonist ivuxolimab. These receptors were obtained from an adult with an advanced solid tumor such as melanoma, head and neck, liver or kidney cancer.

The chain recombines TRBV4-3 with TRBJ2-1; no firm D call. Germline V CDR1 and CDR2: LGHNA, YSLEER. This CDR3 is built from 15 residues. Trimming stripped 0 bases from V and 0 bases from J, with 6 bases between. In DNA form, the CDR3 reads TGCGCCAGCAGCCAAGACTACAGCTCCTACAATGAGCAGTTCTTC. It specifies CASSQDYSSYNEQFF.

The chain recombines TRBV19 with TRBJ2-1, with TRBD2 identical over 7 bases. This CDR3 comprises 13 residues. CDR1 is LNHDA and CDR2 is SQIVND in the germline V gene (reference sequence). V gave up 10 bases and J gave up 3 bases; unmatched junction bases: 6. The CDR3 is CATSASGYNEQFF. The CDR3 region has the DNA TGTGCCACCTCGGCTAGCGGCTACAATGAGCAGTTCTTC.

The J gene is TRBJ2-7, the V gene TRBV15; TRBD2 agrees at 8 bases. Germline CDR1 reads LNHNV; CDR2 reads YYDKDF (reference sequence). The CDR3 has 14 residues. Unmatched junction bases numbered 4, after V lost 1 base and J lost 5 bases. As DNA, the CDR3 is TGTGCCACCAGCAGAGCGACGGGAGGGAACGAGCAGTACTTC. This codes for CATSRATGGNEQYF.

The chain couples TRBV9 to TRBJ1-1; 7 nucleotides line up with TRBD1. CDR1 and CDR2 from the germline V gene are SGDLS and YYNGEE. The junction had 9 bases not matched to a gene; V was cut back by 4 bases and J by 6 bases. The CDR3 is 14 residues long. CDR3 sequence (DNA): TGTGCCAGCAGCCCCTTGACAGGGATCGCTGAAGCTTTCTTT. It specifies CASSPLTGIAEAFF.

The chain employs TRBV7-9 and TRBJ2-7; 9 positions match TRBD1. With V trimmed by 5 bases and J by 5 bases, 10 bases remained unmatched. CDR1 is SEHNR and CDR2 is FQNEAQ in the germline V gene (reference sequence). The CDR3 contains 15 residues. CDR3 sequence reads: CASSRGTGGSDEQYF. The CDR3 DNA sequence: TGTGCCAGCAGCCGCGGTACAGGGGGCAGCGACGAGCAGTACTTC.

The chain joins TRBV7-9 to TRBJ2-7; the D call may be TRBD1 or TRBD2 (5 bases each). In germline, CDR1 is SEHNR, CDR2 FQNEAQ (reference sequence). The ends were cut back, 2 bases at V and 2 bases at J, with 13 bases in the middle. This CDR3 has 15 amino acids. In DNA form, the CDR3 reads TGTGCCAGCAGCTTATCGGGACCCAAAACCTACGAGCAGTACTTC. Protein sequence: CASSLSGPKTYEQYF.

V usage is TRBV18 and J usage is TRBJ2-5, with TRBD2 as a possible D gene (6 bases). This CDR3 has 15 amino acids. The V gene lost 6 bases and the J gene lost 5 bases, with 19 bases spanning the gap. Germline-derived CDR1 and CDR2 are KGHSH and LQKENI. The DNA of the CDR3 is TGTGCCAGCTCCCTCATAGCGGTCCCGGGGGAGACCCAGTACTTC. Protein product: CASSLIAVPGETQYF.

The chain recombines TRBV15 with TRBJ2-7; D is undetermined. The V end was cut by 0 bases, the J end by 4 bases, with 13 bases between. The CDR3 is 15 residues long. CDR1 LNHNV and CDR2 YYDKDF come from the germline V gene (reference sequence). The CDR3 region is CATSRDSWSSYEQYF. The CDR3, as DNA: TGTGCCACCAGCAGAGACAGTTGGAGTAGTTACGAGCAGTACTTC. The full variable domain, with the rest looked up from reference TRBV15 and TRBJ2-7, is DAMVIQNPRYQVTQFGKPVTLSCSQTLNHNVMYWYQQKSSQAPKLLFHYYDKDFNNEADTPDNFQSRRPNTSFCFLDIRSPGLGDTAMYLCATSRDSWSSYEQYFGPGTRLTVT.

The chain joins TRBV5-3 to TRBJ2-3; possibly TRBD2 for D (6 bases). TRBV5-3 is marked as an open reading frame, function uncertain. The CDR3 length is 18 residues. V gave up 0 bases and J gave up 1 base, with 18 bases separating them. The CDR3 protein is CARSLVAWAGPCTDTQYF. For the CDR3, the DNA is TGTGCCAGAAGCTTGGTGGCGTGGGCGGGACCTTGCACAGATACGCAGTATTTT.

The rearrangement joins TRBV11-1 to TRBJ1-1, with TRBD1 as a possible D gene (6 bases). The CDR3 extends over 15 amino acids. The germline CDR1 and CDR2 sequences are SGHAT and FQDESV (reference sequence). V lost 0 bases to trimming and J lost 7 bases, with 15 bases between them. CDR3 coding DNA: TGTGCCAGCAGCTTAGCGGGGGCGCTTATGGGTGAAGCTTTCTTT. Its translation: CASSLAGALMGEAFF.

The chain uses TRBV4-2 and TRBJ2-1; 9 nucleotides agree with TRBD2. Per the germline V gene, CDR1 is LGHNA and CDR2 is YNFKEQ. This CDR3 is 15 amino acids long. The junction had 4 bases not matched to a gene; V was cut back by 0 bases and J by 7 bases. The CDR3 loop is CASSQEAGGDNEQFF. In DNA form, the CDR3 reads TGTGCCAGCAGCCAAGAAGCGGGAGGAGATAATGAGCAGTTCTTC.

The chain links TRBV6-1 to TRBJ2-5; 9 bases map to TRBD1. Germline CDR1 is MNHNS and CDR2 is SASEGT. Trimming cost V 5 bases and J 3 bases; bases outside gene matches: 7. The CDR3 spans 15 residues. The CDR3 region is CASSTLRDREETQYF. CDR3 nucleotide sequence: TGTGCCAGCAGTACTCTTCGGGACAGGGAAGAGACCCAGTACTTC.

V and J are TRBV6-5 and TRBJ1-5, with 9 bases aligning to TRBD1. The CDR3 contains 14 residues. Germline lookup yields CDR1 MNHEY and CDR2 SVGAGI. V gave up 4 bases and J gave up 9 bases; unmatched junction bases: 7. The chain's CDR3 is CASSSRDRVRPQHF. CDR3 nucleotides: TGTGCCAGCAGTTCCCGGGACAGGGTGAGGCCCCAGCATTTT.